This TCR beta chain was identified during a study of human T cells and chemical hapten exposure. In the study overall: 2% DPC applied to a roughly 2 cm by roughly 2 cm arm area sensitized donors. Patch tests containing 0.01% DPC, applied to the upper back, were read at 6 days.

Study-level points and caveats: No change in TCRs above 1 in 1000 frequency was produced by DPC sensitization. Expanded TCRs were compared with controls, and the expanded TCRs formed significantly more large CDR3 similarity clusters.

CDR1 and CDR2 from the germline V gene are MNHEY and SVGEGT. Between the trimmed V and J ends, which lost 7 bases and 5 bases, there was a span of 20 bases. The CDR3 is made up of 15 amino acids. TCRdb recomputed calls from the RACE reads with MiXCR, one row per CDR3 protein. The sample lists about 82,000 distinct CDR3 sequences, over 10% occurring once. Time point specified: patch test 3, about 24 weeks after DPC sensitization. Treatment in this sample: therapeutic diphenylcyclopropenone sensitization with weekly scalp DPC. Of note for this clonotype: What it binds is unknown.

This material consisted of whole blood, taken in connection with sensitization to the hapten diphenylcyclopropenone (DPC). The TCR comes from a woman aged 45-65 years with alopecia areata. Some clones in this sample may be carry-over from other donors' samples. The chain has TRBV6-2 or TRBV6-3 and TRBJ2-5; D is possibly TRBD1 or TRBD2 (5 bases each). CDR3 region: CASTPRIGERETQYF. CDR3 sequence (DNA): TGTGCCAGCACCCCCCGTATAGGGGAGCGGGAGACCCAGTACTTC.